This passage covers 6 T cell receptor beta chains from one sample sequenced in a study of blood T cell repertoires in COVID-19. Repertoires were generated with immunoSEQ multiplex PCR, while TCRdb's copy carries only in-frame clones and drops some. The repertoire holds a few hundred thousand clones, 87% seen once, with 2.5% to 3% in the top ten. The sequenced material came from PBMCs or T cells enriched from blood (not recorded which). The receptors were gathered from a woman aged 25 to 39 who had recovered from COVID-19.

This clone was counted between two and nine times. This sequence joins TRBV4-2 and TRBJ1-5; a possible D gene is TRBD1 (5 bases). This CDR3 has 14 amino acids. V lost 1 base, J lost 4 bases, and 8 bases lay in between. Germline CDR1 reads LGHNA; CDR2 reads YNFKEQ. CDR3 sequence: CASSQGTNNQPQHF. As DNA, the CDR3 is TGTGCCAGCAGCCAAGGGACAAATAATCAGCCCCAGCATTTT.

The chain employs TRBV28 and TRBJ1-1; 7 positions match TRBD1. Germline CDR1 and CDR2: MDHEN and SYDVKM. V lost 3 bases to trimming and J lost 11 bases; unmatched junction nucleotides: 15. The CDR3 is made up of 15 amino acids. This CDR3 is CASSFPGTDIFGAFF. CDR3 nucleotides: TGTGCCAGCAGTTTCCCCGGGACAGATATATTTGGGGCTTTCTTT.

The chain links TRBV18 to TRBJ1-5; 11 bases agree with TRBD1. Losses at the gene ends were 2 bases for V and 8 bases for J; bases not matched to a gene: 11. The CDR3 spans 17 residues. Per the germline V gene, CDR1 is KGHSH and CDR2 is LQKENI. The CDR3 sequence is CASSPERTGGDAKPQHF. For the CDR3, the DNA is TGTGCCAGCTCACCAGAGAGGACAGGGGGCGACGCGAAGCCCCAGCATTTT.

This chain connects TRBV7-9 to TRBJ2-3; the D is unclear. Trimming shortened V by 5 bases and J by 1 base, and 16 bases separated the two germline ends. Germline V lookup: CDR1 SEHNR, CDR2 FQNEAQ (reference sequence). The CDR3 length is 16 residues. The CDR3 loop reads CASSPGTPPGTDTQYF. CDR3 sequence (DNA): TGTGCCAGCAGCCCAGGTACCCCCCCTGGCACAGATACGCAGTATTTT.

The chain carries TRBV2 and TRBJ2-2, with D maybe TRBD1 (7 bases). CDR3 length equals 18 residues. The V gene lost 0 bases and the J gene lost 1 base, with 15 bases spanning the gap. CDR1 is SNHLY, CDR2 FYNNEI, per germline. The CDR3 is CASSEASGDRLNTGELFF. CDR3 in DNA: TGTGCCAGCAGTGAAGCTTCGGGGGACAGATTGAACACCGGGGAGCTGTTTTTT.

V usage is TRBV6-5 and J usage is TRBJ2-5; 9 bases map to TRBD2. Germline lookup yields CDR1 MNHEY and CDR2 SVGAGI. V lost 0 bases to trimming and J lost 3 bases; unmatched junction nucleotides: 5. The CDR3 extends over 16 amino acids. CDR3 sequence reads: CASSYSAGTSKETQYF. The DNA of the CDR3 is TGTGCCAGCAGTTACTCAGCCGGGACTAGCAAAGAGACCCAGTACTTC.